Below, 20 T cell receptor beta chains from the same sample are listed, as sequenced in a study of blood T cell repertoires in COVID-19. Using immunoSEQ multiplex PCR, the repertoire was profiled, and TCRdb retains in-frame clones only, with some absent. The sample contains around 110,000 clones, around 78% of which appear only once. Sequencing was done on a sample of peripheral blood. The receptors come from a man younger than 40 with acute or convalescent COVID-19.

The table lists this clone with many counts. V and J are TRBV11-2 and TRBJ2-7, with D maybe TRBD2 (6 bases). V lost 5 bases and J lost 3, with 11 bases in between. From germline, CDR1 is SGHAT and CDR2 FQNNGV. CDR3 size: 13 residues. The CDR3 nucleotides are TGTGCCAGCAGCCCAGACGGGGGCTACGAGCAGTACTTC. Protein sequence: CASSPDGGYEQYF.

In this sample, this clone turned up a few times. The genes are TRBV9 and TRBJ1-2; TRBD1 is a possible D gene (5 bases). CDR1 is SGDLS and CDR2 is YYNGEE in the germline V gene. This CDR3 has 15 amino acids. With 4 bases removed from V and 8 bases from J, the gap between germline ends came to 21 bases. Written as DNA, the CDR3 is TGTGCCAGCAGCCCGACGACCGGCGGCCCAGGGGGCTACACCTTC. Protein sequence: CASSPTTGGPGGYTF.

This clone was detected only once. The genes are TRBV11-2 and TRBJ2-5; TRBD2 agrees at 10 bases. In germline, CDR1 is SGHAT, CDR2 FQNNGV. The CDR3 runs 19 residues. The V segment lost 4 bases and the J segment 5 bases; nucleotides outside the gene matches: 19. CDR3 nucleotide sequence: TGTGCCAGCAGCTCCCAAGCCCCCATCAGCGGGGGGGCGCGGGAGACCCAGTACTTC. It encodes CASSSQAPISGGARETQYF. The full variable domain, with the rest looked up from reference TRBV11-2 and TRBJ2-5, is EAGVAQSPRYKIIEKRQSVAFWCNPISGHATLYWYQQILGQGPKLLIQFQNNGVVDDSQLPKDRFSAERLKGVDSTLKIQPAKLEDSAVYLCASSSQAPISGGARETQYFGPGTRLLVL.

The J gene is TRBJ1-2, the V gene TRBV6-5; TRBD1 matches at 9 bases. Trimming cost V 6 bases and J 3 bases; bases outside gene matches: 8. This CDR3 is built from 15 residues. The germline V gene has CDR1 MNHEY and CDR2 SVGAGI. The chain's CDR3 is CASSQRRTGDYGYTF. CDR3 in DNA: TGTGCCAGCAGCCAGAGGAGGACAGGGGACTATGGCTACACCTTC.

The chain carries TRBV6-1 and TRBJ1-2, with TRBD1 matching 8 bases. The germline gives CDR1 MNHNS, CDR2 SASEGT. The V segment lost 1 base and the J segment 2 bases; nucleotides outside the gene matches: 3. The CDR3 has 15 residues. Written as DNA, the CDR3 is TGTGCCAGCAGTGAAGGGGACAGGTTGAACTATGGCTACACCTTC. Amino acids: CASSEGDRLNYGYTF.

The sample holds one count of this clone. This chain uses TRBV19 with TRBJ1-2, with 7 bases fitting TRBD1. The CDR3 consists of 16 residues. Germline CDR1 and CDR2: LNHDA and SQIVND (reference sequence). J was trimmed by 4 bases and V by 0 bases; bases with no gene match: 8. The CDR3 region is CASSIDPGQRAYGYTF. The CDR3 DNA reads TGTGCCAGTAGTATAGATCCGGGACAGAGGGCCTATGGCTACACCTTC.

In its sample, this clone was seen a few times. The chain has TRBV6-5 and TRBJ1-2, with TRBD1 identical over 12 bases. CDR1 and CDR2 (germline): MNHEY, SVGAGI. The J segment lost 8 bases and the V segment lost 6 bases, leaving 10 bases of the junction unmatched. CDR3 length equals 15 residues. CDR3 in amino acids: CASSLGTGGAAGYTF. DNA for the CDR3: TGTGCCAGCAGCTTGGGGACAGGGGGCGCGGCGGGCTACACCTTC.

There are a few counts of this clone. The chain carries TRBV5-1 and TRBJ1-1, with TRBD1 matching over 8 bases. The CDR3 contains 15 residues. CDR1 and CDR2 from the germline V gene are SGHRS and YFSETQ. V was pared by 4 bases and J by 5 bases, with 10 bases of the junction left unmatched. As DNA, the CDR3 is TGCGCCAGCAGCGCCTTACAGGGGGAGACAACTGAAGCTTTCTTT. Residues: CASSALQGETTEAFF.

The chain combines TRBV9 with TRBJ2-3, with D possibly being TRBD2 (5 bases). The CDR3 is 15 amino acids. V was clipped by 2 bases and J by 1 base, with 11 bases between them. Germline V lookup: CDR1 SGDLS, CDR2 YYNGEE. The CDR3 reads CASSVGERRTDTQYF. The CDR3 coding sequence is TGTGCCAGCAGCGTCGGGGAGCGGCGCACAGATACGCAGTATTTT.

The chain is built from TRBV6-5 and TRBJ1-2; maybe TRBD1 (5 bases). The CDR3 has 14 residues. V was pared by 5 bases and J by 6 bases, with 16 bases between. CDR1 is MNHEY and CDR2 is SVGAGI in the germline V gene. Here the CDR3 reads CASSNGPGRNGYTF. In nucleotides, the CDR3 is TGTGCCAGCAGTAATGGGCCAGGGCGGAATGGCTACACCTTC.

V gene TRBV11-1 combines with J gene TRBJ2-1, with TRBD1 matching over 7 bases. V shed 1 base and J 10 bases; nucleotides not matched to a gene: 4. Germline CDR1 is SGHAT and CDR2 is FQDESV (reference sequence). The CDR3 is 13 residues long. Here the CDR3 reads CASSLVKGAEQFF. As DNA, the CDR3 is TGTGCCAGCAGCTTAGTTAAGGGGGCCGAGCAGTTCTTC.

This sequence joins TRBV18 and TRBJ2-3; the D gene is possibly TRBD2 (6 bases). This CDR3 is 15 amino acids long. Per the germline V gene, CDR1 is KGHSH and CDR2 is LQKENI. The V and J ends lost 3 bases and 0 bases respectively, with 10 bases between them. CDR3 nucleotides: TGTGCCAGCTCACCGAATAGCGGAAGCACAGATACGCAGTATTTT. This sequence encodes CASSPNSGSTDTQYF.

The gene calls are TRBV18 and TRBJ1-1; 8 nucleotides align to TRBD1. The CDR3 totals 15 residues. The V gene's germline CDR1 is KGHSH and CDR2 LQKENI. The ends lost 2 bases at V and 2 bases at J; junction bases unmatched: 4. DNA for the CDR3: TGTGCCAGCTCACCAGGGACAGGAGATAACACTGAAGCTTTCTTT. Translation: CASSPGTGDNTEAFF.

This clone was counted a single time. The rearrangement links TRBV30 to TRBJ1-1; D not resolved. Looked up from germline, CDR1 is GTSNPN and CDR2 is SVGIG (reference sequence). This CDR3 contains 12 residues. Trimming cost V 5 bases and J 1 base, with 8 bases left between them. The DNA of the CDR3 is TGTGCCTGGTGGAGGACGAACACTGAAGCTTTCTTT. It encodes CAWWRTNTEAFF.

V gene TRBV6-2 or TRBV6-3 combines with J gene TRBJ1-2, with 11 bases lining up with TRBD1. Germline values: CDR1 MNHEY, CDR2 SVGEGT. Trimming at V came to 0 bases and at J to 10 bases, leaving 4 bases not matched to a gene. There are 14 residues in the CDR3. This chain's CDR3 is CASSYSRDRGFYTF. The CDR3 DNA sequence: TGTGCCAGCAGTTACTCGAGGGACAGGGGGTTCTACACCTTC.

The gene calls are TRBV27 and TRBJ1-1; unclear D gene. Germline loops: CDR1 MNHEY, CDR2 SMNVEV (reference sequence). The CDR3 is made up of 15 amino acids. V gave up 1 base and J gave up 0 bases, with 9 bases separating them. The CDR3 spells CASSLYGRVNTEAFF. As DNA, the CDR3 is TGTGCCAGCAGTTTATATGGGAGAGTGAACACTGAAGCTTTCTTT.

V gene TRBV19 combines with J gene TRBJ2-4; 7 bases map to TRBD1. Germline CDR1 is LNHDA and CDR2 is SQIVND (reference sequence). This CDR3 comprises 17 residues. The trim removed 4 bases at V and 2 bases at J, leaving 11 bases unmatched. CDR3 residues: CASSRNRQGAPKNIQYF. Here the CDR3 DNA reads TGTGCCAGTAGTAGAAACCGACAGGGTGCCCCCAAAAACATTCAGTACTTC.

The CDR3 here is CASSQGRGVGYNEQFF. The CDR3 coding sequence is TGCGCCAGCAGCCAAGGTAGGGGCGTTGGATACAATGAGCAGTTCTTC. The gene calls are TRBV4-3 and TRBJ2-1; D possibly corresponds to TRBD1 (5 bases). Germline V gene data show CDR1 as LGHNA and CDR2 as YSLEER. V was pared by 1 base and J by 4 bases, with 14 bases between. This CDR3 is built from 16 residues.

This chain connects TRBV7-9 to TRBJ2-4, with a weak D call TRBD1 (5 bases). Germline V gives CDR1 SEHNR, CDR2 FQNEAQ (reference sequence). With 5 bases removed from V and 0 bases from J, the gap between germline ends came to 14 bases. This CDR3 has 16 amino acids. CDR3 in amino acids: CASSPSAGLAKNIQYF. The CDR3 DNA sequence: TGTGCCAGCAGCCCATCGGCAGGGCTAGCCAAAAACATTCAGTACTTC.

The genes are TRBV27 and TRBJ2-2, with 8 nucleotides matching TRBD2. CDR1 and CDR2 from the germline V gene are MNHEY and SMNVEV (reference sequence). The CDR3 runs 15 residues. Trimming took 4 bases from V and 8 from J; bases not matched to a gene: 9. The DNA for the CDR3 is TGTGCCAGCAGTTCACCGGGACTAGGTCTTGGGGAGCTGTTTTTT. It encodes CASSSPGLGLGELFF.